Listed below are T cell receptor beta chains from one sample, sequenced in a study of OX40 agonist ivuxolimab in advanced cancers. Generated by immunoSEQ multiplex PCR, the TCRdb table keeps only in-frame clones and is missing some. The table includes nearly 65,000 clones, around 93% detected once. This specimen consisted of CD4+ or CD8+ T cells sorted from blood, obtained in a trial of the OX40 agonist ivuxolimab. The receptors derive from an adult with an advanced solid tumor such as melanoma, head and neck, liver or kidney cancer. Each CDR3 is given with its conserved first and last residue. D genes are given only for firm matches. Some rows have no size entry. The others give once, few or many, or a class for an expanded clone.

clone_size	v_call	j_call	d_call	cdr3_nt	cdr3_aa
NA	TRBV5-1	TRBJ2-1	TRBD2	TGCGCCAGCAGCTTGACTATGGGACTAGGAGTCTACAATGAGCAGTTCTTC	CASSLTMGLGVYNEQFF
NA	TRBV27	TRBJ1-2	NA	TGTGCCAGCAGTTTATCCGGGGGGCCTTCTAACTATGGCTACACCTTC	CASSLSGGPSNYGYTF
NA	TRBV19	TRBJ2-1	TRBD2	TGTGCCAGTAGTATAGATCTTTGGGGGGGCAATGAGCAGTTCTTC	CASSIDLWGGNEQFF
NA	TRBV9	TRBJ2-7	TRBD1	TGTGCCAGCAGCGTAGGCGGGACAGGGGGCTACGAGCAGTACTTC	CASSVGGTGGYEQYF
NA	TRBV6-1	TRBJ2-7	NA	TGTGCCAGCAGTGAAGCTGCAGGGTCCAACGAGCAGTACTTC	CASSEAAGSNEQYF
NA	TRBV7-9	TRBJ1-6	NA	TGTGCCAGCAGCTTGGGGACGGGCCCAAATTCACCCCTCCACTTT	CASSLGTGPNSPLHF
once	TRBV27	TRBJ2-7	TRBD2	TGTGCCAGCACGAGGATAGCGGGAGGGCCCTACGAGCAGTACTTC	CASTRIAGGPYEQYF
NA	TRBV9	TRBJ1-6	NA	TGTGCCAGCAGCTTGAGAGGGGTCTCCCCTTATTCACCCCTCCACTTT	CASSLRGVSPYSPLHF
NA	TRBV4-3	TRBJ2-7	NA	TGCGCCAGCAGCCAAGCTGCGCAGGGCACTTTTAAGACCTACGAGCAGTACTTC	CASSQAAQGTFKTYEQYF
NA	TRBV4-1	TRBJ2-7	TRBD2	TGCGCCAGCAGCCGAGCAGTAGCGGGCTCCGACGAGCAGTACTTC	CASSRAVAGSDEQYF
NA	TRBV28	TRBJ1-6	TRBD1	TGTGCCAGTCGGCCGGGACAGAATTCACCCCTCCACTTT	CASRPGQNSPLHF
NA	TRBV7-8	TRBJ2-5	NA	TGTGCCAGCCTAGGAGCGGTCCAAGAGACCCAGTACTTC	CASLGAVQETQYF
NA	TRBV9	TRBJ2-5	NA	TGTGCCAGCAGCGGCGGGACAGAAGAGACCCAGTACTTC	CASSGGTEETQYF
NA	TRBV4-1	TRBJ2-3	NA	TGCGCCAGCAGCCAACTCCTAGCCGGGGGCGTAGATACGCAGTATTTT	CASSQLLAGGVDTQYF
NA	TRBV6-1	TRBJ2-1	NA	TGTGCCAGCAGTGAACGACAGGCATTTAACACACTCAATGAGCAGTTCTTC	CASSERQAFNTLNEQFF
NA	TRBV9	TRBJ1-1	TRBD1	TGTGCCAGCAGCGCGAGACAGGGGGGGACTGAAGCTTTCTTT	CASSARQGGTEAFF
NA	TRBV27	TRBJ1-5	NA	TGTGCCAGCAGTTTACTTTTTCCGGGGGCCCATCAGCCCCAGCATTTT	CASSLLFPGAHQPQHF
NA	TRBV6-5	TRBJ2-1	TRBD1	TGTGCCAGCAGTTACTTGGGACAGCACAATGAGCAGTTCTTC	CASSYLGQHNEQFF
NA	TRBV4-1	TRBJ2-7	TRBD1	TGCGCCAGCAGCCAAGAACAGGGGGTATTCAACGAGCAGTACTTC	CASSQEQGVFNEQYF
NA	TRBV18	TRBJ2-2	NA	TGTGCCAGCTCGTTCCCCGGCGGGGAGCTGTTTTTT	CASSFPGGELFF
NA	TRBV5-6	TRBJ1-3	NA	TGTGCCAGCAGCTCCCGGCCCCAGGACAGAGGAAACACCATATATTTT	CASSSRPQDRGNTIYF
NA	TRBV29-1	TRBJ2-7	TRBD1	TGCAGCGTTGAAAGACAGGGGTTGAGCGAGCAGTACTTC	CSVERQGLSEQYF
NA	TRBV5-1	TRBJ2-3	TRBD2	TGCGCCAGCAGCTTGGATGTGGCGGGAGGCACAGATACGCAGTATTTT	CASSLDVAGGTDTQYF
NA	TRBV6-5	TRBJ2-4	TRBD2	TGTGCCAGCAGTCCCGGACTAGCAAACATTCAGTACTTC	CASSPGLANIQYF
NA	TRBV28	TRBJ2-1	TRBD1	TGTGCCAGCAGCCCCGTGACAGGGGAATACAATGAGCAGTTCTTC	CASSPVTGEYNEQFF
NA	TRBV13	TRBJ2-2	TRBD1	TGTGCCAGCAGTTATGACAGGGACACACCGGGGCCGTTTTTT	CASSYDRDTPGPFF
NA	TRBV11-2	TRBJ2-7	NA	TGTGCCAGCAGGGGGTGGCAGGGGAACTACGAGCAGTACTTC	CASRGWQGNYEQYF
NA	TRBV27	TRBJ1-6	NA	TGTGCCAGCAGTCCAAACCTCGATTCACCCCTCCACTTT	CASSPNLDSPLHF
NA	TRBV14	TRBJ2-1	TRBD2	TGTGCCAGCAGCCAAGCACGGCTAGCGGGAGTTTATCCCGATGAGCAGTTCTTC	CASSQARLAGVYPDEQFF
NA	TRBV6-5	TRBJ2-1	NA	TGTGCCAGCACCTCGCTCGGGGACCACTACAATGAGCAGTTCTTC	CASTSLGDHYNEQFF
NA	TRBV27	TRBJ2-5	NA	TGTGCCAGCAGTTTATCGCGGTGGGAGACCCAGTACTTC	CASSLSRWETQYF
NA	TRBV7-2	TRBJ2-5	TRBD1	TGTGCCACCCAGGGGGTTACCGGGACCCAACTCCCCCAAGAGACCCAGTACTTC	CATQGVTGTQLPQETQYF
NA	TRBV28	TRBJ2-1	NA	TGTGCCAGCAGTTTAAGGCCAGGACTATTGAATGAGCAGTTCTTC	CASSLRPGLLNEQFF
once	TRBV2	TRBJ1-4	NA	TGTGCCAGTGCGCCAGCGTTGGGAGAAAAACTGTTTTTT	CASAPALGEKLFF
NA	TRBV7-9	TRBJ2-4	NA	TGTGCCAGCAGCGTCGATTTCTTAGCCAAAAACATTCAGTACTTC	CASSVDFLAKNIQYF
few	TRBV18	TRBJ2-3	NA	TGTGCCAGCTCACCGGGGACAACCTCCACAGATACGCAGTATTTT	CASSPGTTSTDTQYF
NA	TRBV13	TRBJ2-7	TRBD2	TGTGCCAGCAGCTCATCCGGGACTATCACCTACGAGCAGTACTTC	CASSSSGTITYEQYF
NA	TRBV7-9	TRBJ2-1	TRBD1	TGTGCCAGCAGCCCGATCGGGACAGGGTTCTATGAGCAGTTCTTC	CASSPIGTGFYEQFF
NA	TRBV28	TRBJ2-1	NA	TGTGCCTGTGGGACCATCAGGGATGAGCAGTTCTTC	CACGTIRDEQFF
NA	TRBV9	TRBJ2-2	NA	TGTGCCAGCAGCGTCGTCAGGGGAAACACCGGGGAGCTGTTTTTT	CASSVVRGNTGELFF